The sequence of this T cell receptor (beta chain) was determined in a study of OX40 agonist ivuxolimab in advanced cancers. About the study: Cohort: 65% to 90% men, mean age about 60, aged roughly 23 to 79. Partial responses were observed in three patients, of whom one had hepatocellular carcinoma and two had cutaneous melanoma. Study-level points and caveats: People who partly responded at 0.1-3.0 mg/kg had some of the least clonal expansion seen. Certain nonresponders likewise exhibited a low normalized T-cell clonal expansion.

Details on this clone: Its antigen is as yet unknown.

The CDR3 contains 15 residues. Trimming pared 3 bases from V and 3 bases from J, leaving 16 bases between. Germline lookup yields CDR1 SGDLS and CDR2 YYNGEE. Sequenced by immunoSEQ multiplex PCR; TCRdb stores in-frame clones only, minus some. This table has tens of thousands of clones, approximately 85% appearing once. The V call is TRBV9, the J call TRBJ2-7; unclear D gene. The sample was CD4+ or CD8+ T cells sorted from blood, taken in a trial of the OX40 agonist ivuxolimab. This clonotype was obtained from an adult with an advanced solid tumor such as melanoma, head and neck, liver or kidney cancer. DNA for the CDR3: TGTGCCAGCAGCGAAGCCGGGCAGGAAGGCTACGAGCAGTACTTC. Its translation is CASSEAGQEGYEQYF.